The 25 T cell receptor beta chains in this list originate from one sample, sequenced in a study of blood T cell repertoires in COVID-19. Assay used: immunoSEQ multiplex PCR; TCRdb lists only in-frame clones, some missing. The sample lists some 20,000 clones; 80% to 90% were seen once. Material: peripheral blood. Receptors were obtained from a human donor with acute or convalescent COVID-19. The donor label of this sample is uncertain.

The chain links TRBV5-4 to TRBJ2-7, with D perhaps matching TRBD1 (6 bases). The CDR3 runs to 14 residues. The V gene lost 3 bases and the J gene lost 7 bases, with 17 bases spanning the gap. Germline V gives CDR1 SGHNT, CDR2 YYREEE (reference sequence). CDR3 sequence: CASSSGTNEREQYF. CDR3 nucleotides: TGTGCCAGCAGCTCCGGGACAAATGAGAGAGAGCAGTACTTC.

This chain uses TRBV10-3 with TRBJ2-2; 8 nucleotides match TRBD1. With 10 bases clipped from V and 3 bases from J, the junction kept 7 bases outside the gene matches. The germline V gene has CDR1 ENHRY and CDR2 SYGVKD. The CDR3 consists of 14 residues. CDR3 sequence: CASALTGDTGELFF. The CDR3 nucleotides are TGTGCCAGCGCACTGACAGGGGACACCGGGGAGCTGTTTTTT.

In this sample, this clone turned up a few times. V is TRBV12-3 or TRBV12-4 and J is TRBJ1-2; 7 nucleotides align to TRBD1. With V trimmed by 5 bases and J by 7 bases, 7 bases remained unmatched. The CDR3 has 13 residues. The CDR3 bases are TGTGCCAGCAGTCAGGGGGGACCGGGTGGCTACACCTTC. This gives the protein CASSQGGPGGYTF.

The chain employs TRBV5-1 and TRBJ2-2; D is perhaps TRBD1 (5 bases). With 2 bases removed from V and 6 bases from J, the gap between germline ends came to 11 bases. This CDR3 has 14 residues. Germline lookup yields CDR1 SGHRS and CDR2 YFSETQ. CDR3 residues: CASSFPGRAGELFF. CDR3 nucleotide sequence: TGCGCCAGCAGCTTCCCAGGGCGAGCCGGGGAGCTGTTTTTT.

The chain carries TRBV7-9 and TRBJ2-1; D might be TRBD2 (6 bases). The V gene's germline CDR1 is SEHNR and CDR2 FQNEAQ (reference sequence). Trimming pared 1 base from V and 4 bases from J, leaving 8 bases between. The CDR3 length is 14 residues. The CDR3 region is CASSLGGLYNEQFF. Written as DNA, the CDR3 is TGTGCCAGCAGCTTAGGGGGACTTTACAATGAGCAGTTCTTC.

The V and J genes are TRBV5-4 and TRBJ2-3; D gene uncertain. In germline, CDR1 is SGHNT, CDR2 YYREEE (reference sequence). The V end lost 0 bases, the J end lost 4 bases, and 9 bases lay between the germline ends. This CDR3 has 14 amino acids. As DNA, the CDR3 is TGTGCCAGCAGCTTGGATCGGAGTTCAGATACGCAGTATTTT. This encodes CASSLDRSSDTQYF.

The J gene is TRBJ2-4, the V gene TRBV4-1, with D possibly TRBD2 on 6 matching bases. CDR1 and CDR2 (germline): MGHRA, YSYEKL. The CDR3 contains 16 residues. Trimming left V 2 bases short and J 3 bases short, with 14 bases between. The CDR3 loop is CASSQSFGGDKNIQYF. The CDR3 bases are TGCGCCAGCAGCCAATCCTTCGGAGGGGACAAAAACATTCAGTACTTC.

The genes are TRBV7-2 and TRBJ2-1, with 7 nucleotides matching TRBD2. Looked up from germline, CDR1 is SGHTA and CDR2 is FQGNSA. The CDR3 has 15 residues. V lost 1 base, J lost 7 bases, and 7 bases stayed unmatched. The CDR3 DNA follows: TGTGCCAGCAGCTTAGGGGGGGGGTTAGGGAATGAGCAGTTCTTC. It translates to CASSLGGGLGNEQFF.

The J gene is TRBJ2-7, the V gene TRBV7-7; TRBD1 aligns across 10 bases. The CDR3 runs to 16 residues. The germline gives CDR1 SSHAT, CDR2 FNYEAQ (reference sequence). V lost 4 bases to trimming and J lost 5 bases; unmatched junction nucleotides: 11. CDR3 DNA: TGTGCCAGCAGCTCGTCGGCCGGGACAGGGGTAAACGAGCAGTACTTC. Amino acids: CASSSSAGTGVNEQYF.

V gene TRBV5-5 combines with J gene TRBJ2-1, with 7 bases aligning to TRBD1. After removal of 2 bases from V and 2 bases from J, the junction contained 13 bases not matched to a gene. The CDR3 is 18 amino acids. Looked up from germline, CDR1 is SGHKS and CDR2 is YYEKEE (reference sequence). The CDR3 DNA reads TGTGCCAGCAGCTTTTTAAGAGTAGACAGGGTGACCTACAATGAGCAGTTCTTC. It codes for CASSFLRVDRVTYNEQFF.

This chain links TRBV5-1 with TRBJ2-3, with 9 bases that match TRBD1. The CDR3 contains 14 residues. Germline V gene data show CDR1 as SGHRS and CDR2 as YFSETQ. J lost 4 bases, V lost 3 bases, and 3 bases had no gene match. CDR3 sequence (DNA): TGCGCCAGCAGCTCGGACAGGGGTGCAGATACGCAGTATTTT. Translated: CASSSDRGADTQYF.

The V gene is TRBV6-1, the J gene TRBJ2-2, with D unresolved. From germline, CDR1 is MNHNS and CDR2 SASEGT. The CDR3 contains 17 residues. Trimming left V 2 bases short and J 1 base short, with 14 bases between. CDR3 coding DNA: TGTGCCAGCAGTGAATATCAGTTGGTTGGGAACACCGGGGAGCTGTTTTTT. It yields the protein CASSEYQLVGNTGELFF.

The V and J genes are TRBV29-1 and TRBJ2-5, with D possibly matching TRBD2 (5 bases). V lost 4 bases, J lost 5 bases, and 11 bases lay in between. There are 12 residues in the CDR3. Germline loops: CDR1 SQVTM, CDR2 ANQGSEA. CDR3 nucleotides: TGCAGCGTTGTGAACGGCGGGGAGACCCAGTACTTC. The encoded protein is CSVVNGGETQYF.

The V gene is TRBV5-5, the J gene TRBJ2-7; D possibly corresponds to TRBD2 (6 bases). The CDR3 contains 14 residues. The V gene lost 4 bases and the J gene lost 5 bases, with 16 bases spanning the gap. The V gene's germline CDR1 is SGHKS and CDR2 YYEKEE (reference sequence). The CDR3 DNA is TGTGCCAGCAGCGGCTCCGGGACTTATAACGAGCAGTACTTC. It codes for CASSGSGTYNEQYF.

V and J are TRBV19 and TRBJ1-5, with D uncertain. The CDR3 is made up of 15 amino acids. The V end lost 6 bases, the J end lost 3 bases, and 15 bases lay between the germline ends. Germline CDR1 LNHDA, CDR2 SQIVND (reference sequence). The CDR3 region is CASSLSRQDNQPQHF. Written as DNA, the CDR3 is TGTGCCAGTAGCCTAAGCCGGCAGGACAATCAGCCCCAGCATTTT.

The chain carries TRBV5-6 and TRBJ2-3, with D unresolved. The germline V gene encodes CDR1 SGHDT and CDR2 YYEEEE. The ends were cut back, 1 base at V and 4 bases at J, with 10 bases in the middle. The CDR3 is made up of 14 amino acids. Here the CDR3 reads CASSLSPRSDTQYF. DNA of the CDR3: TGTGCCAGCAGCTTGAGTCCTCGGTCAGATACGCAGTATTTT.

The chain joins TRBV10-3 to TRBJ2-7; D may be TRBD2 (6 bases). Trimming pared 4 bases from V and 7 bases from J, leaving 14 bases between. Germline values: CDR1 ENHRY, CDR2 SYGVKD. This CDR3 contains 13 residues. CDR3 amino acids: CAISVDYLGEQYF. For the CDR3, the DNA is TGTGCCATCAGTGTGGACTACCTTGGGGAGCAGTACTTC.

The chain combines TRBV19 with TRBJ2-7; D gene ambiguous. Trimming took off 5 bases at V and 2 bases at J, with 7 bases between the two ends. Germline V gene lookup returns CDR1 LNHDA and CDR2 SQIVND (reference sequence). This CDR3 region has 12 residues. CDR3 sequence reads: CASSSTAYEQYF. The DNA of the CDR3 is TGTGCCAGTAGTTCCACAGCCTACGAGCAGTACTTC.

The chain combines TRBV19 with TRBJ2-3; D uncertain. Germline assignment: CDR1 LNHDA and CDR2 SQIVND (reference sequence). The germline V and J ends were trimmed by 3 bases and 2 bases, with 9 bases remaining between them. CDR3 length: 14 amino acids. DNA of the CDR3: TGTGCCAGTAGTATTGGCTTGTCCACAGATACGCAGTATTTT. Translating gives CASSIGLSTDTQYF.

The chain combines TRBV5-1 with TRBJ2-1; 8 nucleotides agree with TRBD2. The CDR3 is 15 amino acids. Germline CDR1 SGHRS, CDR2 YFSETQ. V shed 5 bases, J shed 0 bases, and the junction held 4 bases outside the gene matches. CDR3 amino acids: CASRTSGSSYNEQFF. CDR3 nucleotide sequence: TGCGCCAGCAGGACAAGCGGGAGCTCCTACAATGAGCAGTTCTTC. The entire variable domain, with the rest obtained from reference TRBV5-1 and TRBJ2-1, is as follows: KAGVTQTPRYLIKTRGQQVTLSCSPISGHRSVSWYQQTPGQGLQFLFEYFSETQRNKGNFPGRFSGRQFSNSRSEMNVSTLELGDSALYLCASRTSGSSYNEQFFGPGTRLTVL.

The chain carries TRBV7-2 and TRBJ1-1; a possible D gene is TRBD1 (5 bases). Trimming took 2 bases from V and 1 from J, leaving 11 bases between them. Germline V gene sequence: CDR1 SGHTA, CDR2 FQGNSA. This CDR3 spans 15 amino acids. The CDR3 sequence: CASSLFLGGNTEAFF. CDR3 sequence (DNA): TGTGCCAGCAGCTTATTTTTGGGGGGGAACACTGAAGCTTTCTTT.

Comment on this clone: Other DNA sequences of this sample code for an identical CDR3. The CDR3 nucleotides read TGTGCCAGCAGCTTACGCCTCGCGGGGGGGGGCCCTAGGGCCGGGGAGCTGTTTTTT. It specifies CASSLRLAGGGPRAGELFF. The chain couples TRBV7-3 to TRBJ2-2; the match to TRBD2 covers 9 bases. The V and J ends lost 2 bases and 6 bases, in that order; junction bases with no gene match: 16. The CDR3 has 19 amino acids. Germline CDR1 SGHTA, CDR2 FQGTGA.

The chain joins TRBV5-6 to TRBJ1-4, with TRBD1 as a possible D gene (5 bases). The CDR3 covers 15 residues. The V and J ends lost 0 bases and 6 bases respectively, with 12 bases between them. From germline, CDR1 is SGHDT and CDR2 YYEEEE. CDR3: CASSLAGAFYEKLFF. As DNA, the CDR3 is TGTGCCAGCAGCTTGGCTGGGGCGTTTTATGAAAAACTGTTTTTT.

V and J are TRBV6-2 or TRBV6-3 and TRBJ2-5; D uncertain. The CDR3 covers 12 residues. The ends were cut back, 5 bases at V and 5 bases at J, with 9 bases in the middle. Germline V gives CDR1 MNHEY, CDR2 SVGEGT. CDR3 nucleotides: TGTGCCAGCAGTCCGATGACTGAGACCCAGTACTTC. It specifies CASSPMTETQYF.

J is TRBJ1-2 and V is TRBV25-1, with 8 bases aligning to TRBD1. The germline CDR1 and CDR2 sequences are MGHDK and SYGVNS. V lost 3 bases, J lost 7 bases, and 1 base stayed unmatched. The CDR3 loop spans 12 amino acids. The CDR3 region has the DNA TGTGCCAGCAGTGACAGGGGGCCTGGCTACACCTTC. Its translation: CASSDRGPGYTF.